Listed below are T cell receptor beta chains from one sample, sequenced in a study of blood T cells in healthy people across ages. TCRdb fed the 5' RACE reads into MiXCR, producing one record per CDR3 protein. The sample records roughly 1 million distinct CDR3 sequences, approximately 25% being singletons. The same data also contributed to another study, on T cells of mothers and their children.

Sequencing input: blood. These receptors were taken from a girl aged 2 to 9 in good health. CDR3s leave out the opening cysteine and the closing phenylalanine or tryptophan.

V: TRBV6-6; J: NA; CDR3: ASSIGGFEQF
V: TRBV12-5; J: TRBJ2-1; CDR3: ASQAGLEQF
V: TRBV4-1; J: TRBJ1-2; CDR3: ASSQVSGGYT
V: TRBV27; J: NA; CDR3: ASKGYTEQGDEQF
V: TRBV29-1; J: NA; CDR3: SVLLVGVLNEQF
V: TRBV20-1; J: NA; CDR3: SARGLGKGNEQF
V: TRBV4-3; J: TRBJ2-5; CDR3: ASSQDWGGYRQY
V: TRBV25-1; J: TRBJ1-1; CDR3: ASSELTENTEAF
V: TRBV3-1; J: NA; CDR3: ASSQPSGDEQF
V: TRBV13; J: TRBJ1-5; CDR3: ASSIRRLDRGNQPQH
V: TRBV7-9; J: TRBJ2-1; CDR3: ASSFSLPVVEEQF
V: TRBV5-8; J: TRBJ2-2; CDR3: ASRPGYSTGELF
V: TRBV20-1; J: TRBJ2-5; CDR3: SARDRLGKETQY
V: TRBV24-1; J: TRBJ2-3; CDR3: ATSDLDRGDTQY
V: TRBV20-1; J: TRBJ1-5; CDR3: SASQGIDQPQH
V: TRBV3-1; J: TRBJ1-1; CDR3: ASSLFGGTEAF
V: TRBV20-1; J: TRBJ2-5; CDR3: SANRGGETQY
V: TRBV20-1; J: TRBJ1-4; CDR3: SAETPTNEKLF
V: TRBV20-1; J: TRBJ2-3; CDR3: RTWDSGTDTQY
V: TRBV6-2/TRBV6-3; J: NA; CDR3: ASRTTGTGGGYEQY
V: TRBV7-3; J: TRBJ2-1; CDR3: ASSSPGTVNNEQF
V: TRBV9; J: TRBJ2-1; CDR3: ASSPEQGAGYNEQF
V: TRBV12-3/TRBV12-4; J: NA; CDR3: ASSSTGLGRVEQF
V: TRBV20-1; J: TRBJ2-7; CDR3: SASHGSGQY
V: TRBV18; J: TRBJ2-5; CDR3: ASSPPSQGIQTQY
V: TRBV29-1; J: TRBJ2-7; CDR3: SGIRGPSEQY
V: TRBV7-8; J: TRBJ2-3; CDR3: ASSQAGTASTDTQY
V: TRBV28; J: TRBJ2-5; CDR3: ASTYLETQY
V: TRBV28; J: TRBJ2-6; CDR3: ASSGGARGFSGANVLT
V: TRBV4-1; J: TRBJ1-2; CDR3: ASSQEGGPAGGGSNGYT
V: TRBV5-1; J: TRBJ1-3; CDR3: ASSLSGPSSGNTIY
V: TRBV28; J: NA; CDR3: ASSYSWASLPKYYEQY
V: TRBV7-2; J: TRBJ1-2; CDR3: ASSIARRRGRTSNGYT
V: TRBV6-5; J: NA; CDR3: ASSGLAGGTQY
V: TRBV20-1; J: TRBJ1-1; CDR3: SARDRNTNTEAF
V: TRBV6-5; J: TRBJ2-2; CDR3: ASSSTGGAGELF
V: TRBV5-1; J: TRBJ2-2; CDR3: ASSSTSGGLYTGELF
V: TRBV6-1; J: TRBJ2-6; CDR3: ASILTSGANVLT
V: TRBV13; J: TRBJ2-5; CDR3: ASSLNRDLGFETQY
V: TRBV29-1; J: TRBJ2-5; CDR3: SVGTSETQY